One sample yielded the 18 T cell receptor beta chains listed below, sequenced in a study of tumor and adjacent non-tumor tissue in lung cancer. A modified ARM-PCR protocol with three rounds of nested PCR amplified TCRbeta. TCRdb ran MiXCR on the multiplex PCR reads and lists one entry per CDR3 protein. The sample has fewer than 75,000 distinct CDR3 sequences, around 80% seen once. This sample's RNA came from whole unsorted tissue. This non-tumor lung sample came from over 3 cm beyond the tumor edge. The sequenced material came from distant non-tumor lung tissue. These receptor sequences come from a man in his sixties with non-small cell lung cancer.

As to this clonotype: Given the absence of the conserved phenylalanine or tryptophan at the CDR3 end, a read error is likely. The rearrangement links TRBV12-3 or TRBV12-4 to TRBJ2-5; D gene ambiguous. CDR3 length equals 13 residues. CDR3 region: CASSLSPEETQYL. CDR3 bases: TGTGCCAGCAGCCTGTCTCCTGAAGAGACACAGTACTTA.

This clonotype occurred many times. This chain connects TRBV20-1 to TRBJ1-2; tentatively, D is TRBD1 (6 bases). The CDR3 covers 14 residues. The V end lost 0 bases, the J end lost 2 bases, and 10 bases lay between the germline ends. CDR1 and CDR2 from the germline V gene are DFQATT and SNEGSKA (reference sequence). CDR3 protein: CSAREGGENYGYTF. The CDR3 nucleotides are TGCAGTGCTAGAGAAGGGGGTGAAAACTATGGCTACACCTTC.

Many counts were recorded for this clonotype. V gene TRBV20-1 combines with J gene TRBJ1-1; a weak D match, TRBD1 (6 bases). CDR3 size: 15 residues. The germline CDR1 and CDR2 sequences are DFQATT and SNEGSKA (reference sequence). The V end lost 1 base, the J end lost 6 bases, and 18 bases lay between the germline ends. The CDR3 nucleotides read TGCAGTGCTAGAGTGGGACACCGTTTTTGGGCTGAAGCTTTCTTT. This encodes CSARVGHRFWAEAFF.

A note on this clonotype: The junction differs from germline at one of its ends, possibly a read error. J is TRBJ2-7 and V is TRBV10-2; perhaps TRBD2 as D (5 bases). CDR1 and CDR2 (germline): WSHSY, SAAADI. This CDR3 has 11 residues. CDR3 sequence reads: CASRDGRGQYF. In DNA, the CDR3 is TGCGCCAGCAGGGACGGACGAGGGCAGTATTTC.

This clonotype was observed many times. CDR3 DNA: TGTGCCAGCAGCTTAGGGTTGGGACTACACAATGAGCAGTTCTTC. As protein: CASSLGLGLHNEQFF. This chain connects TRBV7-8 to TRBJ2-1; 7 positions agree with TRBD2. The CDR3 loop spans 15 amino acids. From germline, CDR1 is SGHVS and CDR2 FQNEAQ. V was pared by 1 base and J by 5 bases, with 5 bases of the junction left unmatched.

This chain links TRBV19 with TRBJ1-2; D is ambiguous. The CDR3 is made up of 12 amino acids. V lost 11 bases to trimming and J lost 6 bases, with 16 bases between them. Germline V gene sequence: CDR1 LNHDA, CDR2 SQIVND (reference sequence). CDR3 protein: CAAHGPFDGYTF. CDR3 DNA: TGTGCCGCGCACGGACCGTTCGATGGCTACACCTTC.

This clonotype appeared a single time. The chain has TRBV5-4 and TRBJ2-3; TRBD2 agrees at 8 bases. After removal of 4 bases from V and 14 bases from J, the junction contained 21 bases not matched to a gene. Germline CDR1 SGHNT, CDR2 YYREEE (reference sequence). The CDR3 totals 16 residues. The CDR3 DNA sequence: TGTGCCAGCAGCCCTGTGGAGCGGGAGCCGGGAGATACACGGTATTTT. This codes for CASSPVEREPGDTRYF.

In regard to this clonotype: The germline gene is not matched at one end of the junction; a read error may be the cause. V and J are TRBV6-5 and TRBJ1-5; D is possibly TRBD1 (5 bases). The CDR3 totals 14 residues. CDR1 and CDR2 (germline): MNHEY, SVGAGI. CDR3 sequence: CASKRLQGGQTQHF. The CDR3 DNA follows: TGTGCCAGCAAGCGACTTCAGGGAGGTCAGACCCAGCATTTT.

Notes on this clonotype: At one boundary the junction diverges from the germline segment, which might be a read error. This chain connects TRBV5-4 to TRBJ1-5, with D perhaps TRBD1 (5 bases). The germline CDR1 and CDR2 sequences are SGHNT and YYREEE (reference sequence). This CDR3 contains 14 residues. The CDR3 region is CASSRGDLGQPQHF. Here the CDR3 DNA reads TGTGCCAGCAGCCGGGGGGACCTTGGTCAGCCCCAACATTTT.

As concerns this clonotype: The junction and the germline gene differ at one end; a read error may be behind it. The V call is TRBV4-2, the J call TRBJ2-7; D is perhaps TRBD1 (6 bases). Per the germline V gene, CDR1 is LGHNA and CDR2 is YNFKEQ. This CDR3 spans 14 amino acids. The CDR3 DNA reads TGTGCAAGCATCCCGACAGGTGGTAGGGACGAGCAGTACTTC. Encoded protein: CASIPTGGRDEQYF.

Notes on this clonotype: A junction boundary mismatches the germline segment, possibly from a read error. This chain joins TRBV12-3 or TRBV12-4 and TRBJ2-7, with D possibly TRBD2 on 5 matching bases. The CDR3 totals 13 residues. In nucleotides, the CDR3 is TGTGCCACCAGTAACGAATATGACTACGAGCAGTATTTC. This sequence encodes CATSNEYDYEQYF.

For this clonotype: The conserved final phenylalanine or tryptophan is absent from the CDR3, which likely points to a read error. Because the CDR3's place on the DNA is in doubt, the DNA is left out and the CDR3 is given as listed by TCRdb. This chain connects TRBV29-1 to TRBJ2-3. The CDR3 sequence runs 13 residues, both termini included. Germline CDR1 and CDR2: SQVTM and ANQGSEA. The CDR3 loop is CSVGERVADTQYL.

The chain is built from TRBV11-2 and TRBJ2-1; no clear D gene. Between the trimmed V and J ends, which lost 0 bases and 8 bases, there was a span of 11 bases. CDR3 length: 14 residues. The germline V gene encodes CDR1 SGHAT and CDR2 FQNNGV. CDR3 sequence (DNA): TGTGCCAGCAGCTTAGATCATCGTATAGATGAGCAGTTCTTC. This gives the protein CASSLDHRIDEQFF.

This clonotype appeared many times. The V call is TRBV6-2 or TRBV6-3, the J call TRBJ2-4, with D possibly matching TRBD1 (5 bases). The CDR3 covers 16 residues. Germline V CDR1 and CDR2: MNHEY, SVGEGT. Deletions cut 5 bases from V and 0 bases from J, with 14 bases between. As DNA, the CDR3 is TGTGCCAGCAGTCCCCTTCAGGGCGGAGCCAAAAACATTCAGTACTTC. It is translated as CASSPLQGGAKNIQYF.

Comments on this clonotype: At one end, the junction sequence differs from germline, possibly due to a read error. The V and J genes are TRBV11-1 and TRBJ2-5; D is ambiguous. Per germline, CDR1 SGHAT and CDR2 FQDESV (reference sequence). CDR3 length: 14 residues. The CDR3 loop reads CTISKDTYQETQYF. The DNA for the CDR3 is TGTACCATCAGCAAAGACACGTACCAAGAGACCCAATACTTC.

Worth noting for this clonotype: The junction departs from the called germline gene at one end, perhaps through a read error. The V and J genes are TRBV20-1 and TRBJ2-7, with D hard to call. CDR3 length equals 11 residues. CDR1 and CDR2 from the germline V gene are DFQATT and SNEGSKA (reference sequence). CDR3 region: CSVSIGYEQYF. CDR3 in DNA: TGCAGTGTTAGTATTGGGTACGAGCAATACTTC.

This rearrangement joins TRBV12-3 or TRBV12-4 to TRBJ2-1, with unresolved D. This CDR3 is built from 16 residues. V lost 8 bases and J lost 0, with 17 bases in between. CDR3 coding DNA: TGTGCCAGCCTCAACGACCCTGCATGCTCCTACAATGAGCAGTTCTTC. This sequence encodes CASLNDPACSYNEQFF.

The CDR3 DNA follows: TGCAGTGCTAGAGACATGCGATTAGCGGCAACCTACGAGCAGTACTTC. The encoded protein is CSARDMRLAATYEQYF. The chain is built from TRBV20-1 and TRBJ2-7; D is possibly TRBD2 (6 bases). Germline V gene sequence: CDR1 DFQATT, CDR2 SNEGSKA (reference sequence). The CDR3 has 16 residues. V was shortened by 0 bases and J by 2 bases, with 17 bases between the two germline ends.